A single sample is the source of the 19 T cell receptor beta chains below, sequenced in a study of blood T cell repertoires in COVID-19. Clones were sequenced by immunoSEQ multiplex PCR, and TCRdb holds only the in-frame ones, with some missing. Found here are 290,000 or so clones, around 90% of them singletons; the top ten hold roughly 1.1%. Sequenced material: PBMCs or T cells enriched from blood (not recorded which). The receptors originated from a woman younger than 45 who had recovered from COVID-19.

CDR3 DNA sequence: TGTGCCAGCAGTTTATCAGGGGGGACAGCTGCTAGCACAGATACGCAGTATTTT. Protein: CASSLSGGTAASTDTQYF. This rearrangement joins TRBV27 to TRBJ2-3; possible D gene TRBD1, 7 bases. The length of the CDR3 is 18 residues. The germline V gene encodes CDR1 MNHEY and CDR2 SMNVEV (reference sequence). The germline V and J ends were trimmed by 0 bases and 0 bases, with 16 bases remaining between them.

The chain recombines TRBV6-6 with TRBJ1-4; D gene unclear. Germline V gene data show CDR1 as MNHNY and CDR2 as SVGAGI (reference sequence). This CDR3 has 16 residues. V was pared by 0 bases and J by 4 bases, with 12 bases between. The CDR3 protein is CASSYSMLRNNEKLFF. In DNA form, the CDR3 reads TGTGCCAGCAGTTACTCGATGCTCAGAAATAATGAAAAACTGTTTTTT.

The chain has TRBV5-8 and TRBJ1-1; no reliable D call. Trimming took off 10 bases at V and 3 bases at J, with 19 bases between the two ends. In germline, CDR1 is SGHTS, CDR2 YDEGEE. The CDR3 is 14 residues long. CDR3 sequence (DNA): TGTGCCGTCAGAAGGTCGGCAGCGCACACTGAAGCTTTCTTT. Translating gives CAVRRSAAHTEAFF. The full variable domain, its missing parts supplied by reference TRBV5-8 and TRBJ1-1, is EAGVTQSPTHLIKTRGQQATLRCSPISGHTSVYWYQQALGLGLQFLLWYDEGEERNRGNFPPRFSGRQFPNYSSELNVNALELEDSALYLCAVRRSAAHTEAFFGQGTRLTVV.

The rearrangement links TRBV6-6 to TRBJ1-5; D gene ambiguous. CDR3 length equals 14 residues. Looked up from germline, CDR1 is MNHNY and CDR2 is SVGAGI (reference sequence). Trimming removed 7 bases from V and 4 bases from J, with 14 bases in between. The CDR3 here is CASITGGRNQPQHF. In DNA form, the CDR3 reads TGTGCCAGCATCACCGGAGGCAGGAATCAGCCCCAGCATTTT.

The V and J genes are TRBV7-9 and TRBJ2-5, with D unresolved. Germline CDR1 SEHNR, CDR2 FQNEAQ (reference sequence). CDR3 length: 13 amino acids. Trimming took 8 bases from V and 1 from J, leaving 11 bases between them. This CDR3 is CASSRSSQETQYF. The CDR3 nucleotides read TGTGCCAGCTCCCGGTCAAGCCAAGAGACCCAGTACTTC. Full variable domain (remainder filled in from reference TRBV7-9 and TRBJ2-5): DTGVSQNPRHKITKRGQNVTFRCDPISEHNRLYWYRQTLGQGPEFLTYFQNEAQLEKSRLLSDRFSAERPKGSFSTLEIQRTEQGDSAMYLCASSRSSQETQYFGPGTRLLVL.

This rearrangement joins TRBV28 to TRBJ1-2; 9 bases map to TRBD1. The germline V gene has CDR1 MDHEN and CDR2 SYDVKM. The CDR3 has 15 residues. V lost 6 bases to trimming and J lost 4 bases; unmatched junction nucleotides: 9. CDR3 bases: TGTGCCAGCAGAACCGGGACAGGGAGGGGCTATGGCTACACCTTC. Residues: CASRTGTGRGYGYTF.

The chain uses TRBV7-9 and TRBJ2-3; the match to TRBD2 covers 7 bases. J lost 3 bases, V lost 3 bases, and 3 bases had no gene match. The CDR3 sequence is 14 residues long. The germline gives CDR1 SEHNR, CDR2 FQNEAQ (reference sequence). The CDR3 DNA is TGTGCCAGCAGCTTTCAACTAGCGACAGATACGCAGTATTTT. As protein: CASSFQLATDTQYF.

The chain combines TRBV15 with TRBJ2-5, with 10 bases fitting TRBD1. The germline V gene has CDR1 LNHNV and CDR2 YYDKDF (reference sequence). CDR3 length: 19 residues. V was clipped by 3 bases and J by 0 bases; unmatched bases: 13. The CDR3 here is CATSRPGTGETVYQETQYF. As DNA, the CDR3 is TGTGCCACCAGCAGGCCGGGGACAGGGGAGACTGTTTACCAAGAGACCCAGTACTTC.

The CDR3 nucleotides are TGTGCCAGCAGAAGTGTCGGCACTGAAGCTTTCTTT. This gives the protein CASRSVGTEAFF. The chain uses TRBV6-5 and TRBJ1-1; the D is unclear. The germline V gene has CDR1 MNHEY and CDR2 SVGAGI. The CDR3 spans 12 residues. V was trimmed by 6 bases and J by 4 bases, leaving 9 bases between them.

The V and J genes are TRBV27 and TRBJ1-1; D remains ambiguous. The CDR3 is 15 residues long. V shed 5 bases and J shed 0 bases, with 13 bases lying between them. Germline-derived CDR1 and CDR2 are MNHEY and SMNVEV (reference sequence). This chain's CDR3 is CASSPRSTVNTEAFF. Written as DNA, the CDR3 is TGTGCCAGCAGTCCAAGGTCAACAGTGAACACTGAAGCTTTCTTT.

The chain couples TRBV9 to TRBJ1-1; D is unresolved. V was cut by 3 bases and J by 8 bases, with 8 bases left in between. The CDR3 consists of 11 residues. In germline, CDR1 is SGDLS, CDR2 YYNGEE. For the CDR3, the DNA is TGTGCCAGCAGCGGGCGAGGGGAAGCTTTCTTT. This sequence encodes CASSGRGEAFF.

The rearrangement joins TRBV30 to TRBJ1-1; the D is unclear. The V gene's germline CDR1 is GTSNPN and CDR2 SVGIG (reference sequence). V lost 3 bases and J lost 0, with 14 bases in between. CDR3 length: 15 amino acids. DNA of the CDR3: TGTGCCTGGAGAAGAGTCCCAGGTTTGAACACTGAAGCTTTCTTT. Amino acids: CAWRRVPGLNTEAFF.

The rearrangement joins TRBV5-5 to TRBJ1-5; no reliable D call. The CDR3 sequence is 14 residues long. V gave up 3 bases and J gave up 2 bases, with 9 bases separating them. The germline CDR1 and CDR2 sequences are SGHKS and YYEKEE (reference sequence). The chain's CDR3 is CASSSWSGNQPQHF. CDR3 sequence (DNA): TGTGCCAGCAGCTCTTGGAGTGGCAATCAGCCCCAGCATTTT.

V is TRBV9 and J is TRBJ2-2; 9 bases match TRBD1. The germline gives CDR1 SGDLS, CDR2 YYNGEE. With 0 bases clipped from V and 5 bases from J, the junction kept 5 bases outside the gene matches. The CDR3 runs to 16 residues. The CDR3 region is CASSVGGTGSTGELFF. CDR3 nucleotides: TGTGCCAGCAGCGTAGGGGGGACAGGGTCGACCGGGGAGCTGTTTTTT.

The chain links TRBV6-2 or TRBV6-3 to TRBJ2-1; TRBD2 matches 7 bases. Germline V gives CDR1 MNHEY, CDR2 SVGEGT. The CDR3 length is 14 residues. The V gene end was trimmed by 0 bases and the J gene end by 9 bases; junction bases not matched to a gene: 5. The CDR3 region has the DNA TGTGCCAGCAGTTACTCGAGAGGGAGGGGTGAGCAGTTCTTC. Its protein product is CASSYSRGRGEQFF.

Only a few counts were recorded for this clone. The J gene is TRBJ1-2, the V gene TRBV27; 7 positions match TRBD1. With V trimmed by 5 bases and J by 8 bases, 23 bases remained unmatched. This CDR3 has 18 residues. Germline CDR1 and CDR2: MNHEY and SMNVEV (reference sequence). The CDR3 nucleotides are TGTGCCAGCAGTGCCCGACAGGGAGCCGATCCCCCCCCGCGGGGCTACACCTTC. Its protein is CASSARQGADPPPRGYTF.

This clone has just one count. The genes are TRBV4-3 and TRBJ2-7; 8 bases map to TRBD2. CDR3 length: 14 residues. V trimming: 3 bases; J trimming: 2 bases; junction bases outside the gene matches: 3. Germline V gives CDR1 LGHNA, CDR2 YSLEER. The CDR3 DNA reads TGCGCCAGCAGCCAGAGAGCGGGAGCCTACGAGCAGTACTTC. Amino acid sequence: CASSQRAGAYEQYF.

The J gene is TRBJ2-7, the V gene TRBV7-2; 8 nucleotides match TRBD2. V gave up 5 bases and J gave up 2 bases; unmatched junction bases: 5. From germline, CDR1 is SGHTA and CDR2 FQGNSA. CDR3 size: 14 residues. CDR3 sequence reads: CASSPRAGAYEQYF. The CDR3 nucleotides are TGTGCCAGCAGCCCAAGAGCGGGAGCCTACGAGCAGTACTTC.

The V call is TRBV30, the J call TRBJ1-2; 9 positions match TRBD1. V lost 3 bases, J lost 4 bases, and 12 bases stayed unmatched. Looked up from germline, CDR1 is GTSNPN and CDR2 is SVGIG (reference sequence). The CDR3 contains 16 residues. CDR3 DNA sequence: TGTGCCTGGAGGACTTTCCGGGACAGGGTAAGCTATGGCTACACCTTC. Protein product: CAWRTFRDRVSYGYTF.